This T cell receptor (beta chain) was identified during a study of T cell changes during pregnancy in multiple sclerosis. Sequencing was performed with immunoSEQ multiplex PCR; in TCRdb, only in-frame clones are kept and a portion is missing. The sample includes some 59,000 clones, roughly 90% seen only once; the top ten take 1% to 1.5%. The CDR3 is 14 residues long. CDR1 and CDR2 from the germline V gene are SEHNR and FQNEAQ (reference sequence). Trimming left V 2 bases short and J 1 base short, with 6 bases between. The chain is built from TRBV7-9 and TRBJ1-5; TRBD1 might be the D (5 bases). Sample: peripheral blood, taken in the second trimester of pregnancy. The sequence was obtained from a female donor with multiple sclerosis, enrolled in a pregnancy study. CDR3 sequence (DNA): TGTGCCAGCAGCTTACAGGGCAGCAATCAGCCCCAGCATTTT. Its translation is CASSLQGSNQPQHF.